The 10 T cell receptor beta chains presented below share a single source sample, sequenced in a study of Graves' ophthalmopathy and Graves' hyperthyroidism. TCR beta CDR3 amplification used RNA transcripts. First-round RT-PCR used HTBI primers; second-round multiplex PCR followed. One entry per CDR3 protein, called by TCRdb with MiXCR from the multiplex PCR reads. The table includes roughly 300,000 distinct CDR3 sequences, about a sixth detected once. Sequencing was done on a sample of peripheral blood. The receptors originated from an adult man with Graves' ophthalmopathy.

The chain joins TRBV6-2 or TRBV6-3 to TRBJ1-5; 11 nucleotides align to TRBD1. Germline CDR1 MNHEY, CDR2 SVGEGT. The CDR3 is 15 amino acids. The trim removed 6 bases at V and 10 bases at J, leaving 11 bases unmatched. The CDR3 DNA follows: TGTGCCAGCAGAAACCCTGGACAGGGGGCTTTACCCCAGCATTTT. It translates to CASRNPGQGALPQHF.

This clonotype has a count of ten or more. V gene TRBV4-3 combines with J gene TRBJ1-5; D is possibly TRBD1 (6 bases). CDR3 length: 15 amino acids. The germline V and J ends were trimmed by 0 bases and 4 bases, with 10 bases remaining between them. CDR1 is LGHNA, CDR2 YSLEER, per germline. The CDR3 region has the DNA TGCGCCAGCAGCCAAGATAAGGGGGGGAATCAGCCCCAGCATTTT. Translation: CASSQDKGGNQPQHF.

This clonotype was detected ten times or more. CDR3 sequence (DNA): TGCAGCGCGTTACTAAGGGGGACAGGGAGCAATCAGCCCCAGCATTTT. It is translated as CSALLRGTGSNQPQHF. The chain uses TRBV29-1 and TRBJ1-5; 9 positions match TRBD1. V shed 7 bases, J shed 1 base, and the junction held 11 bases outside the gene matches. Germline lookup yields CDR1 SQVTM and CDR2 ANQGSEA. This CDR3 has 16 amino acids.

This clonotype showed up many times. For the CDR3, the DNA is TGTGCCAGCAGGGATCCGGGACTCCGGGAGTACTTC. Translation: CASRDPGLREYF. J is TRBJ2-7 and V is TRBV6-2 or TRBV6-3; D is possibly TRBD2 (6 bases). Trimming removed 6 bases at V and 11 bases at J, with 17 bases between. Germline V gene sequence: CDR1 MNHEY, CDR2 SVGEGT. This CDR3 spans 12 amino acids.

This chain links TRBV15 with TRBJ1-1; possibly TRBD1 for D (5 bases). The CDR3 has 17 residues. The V end lost 1 base, the J end lost 3 bases, and 18 bases lay between the germline ends. Germline V lookup: CDR1 LNHNV, CDR2 YYDKDF (reference sequence). This chain's CDR3 is CATSRAGGTSSDTEAFF. In DNA form, the CDR3 reads TGTGCCACCAGCAGAGCTGGGGGTACGAGCTCGGACACTGAAGCTTTCTTT.

Ten or more counts support this clonotype. The CDR3 coding sequence is TGTGCCAGCAGTGAAGAAGGCACAGGGGCCCTAGCCAAAAACATTCAGTACTTC. This translates into CASSEEGTGALAKNIQYF. V is TRBV6-1 and J is TRBJ2-4; 7 nucleotides align to TRBD1. There are 18 residues in the CDR3. The ends lost 1 base at V and 0 bases at J; junction bases unmatched: 9. Looked up from germline, CDR1 is MNHNS and CDR2 is SASEGT.

This clonotype was seen at least ten times. The rearrangement links TRBV11-2 to TRBJ2-5, with TRBD1 matching over 8 bases. After removal of 5 bases from V and 7 bases from J, the junction contained 12 bases not matched to a gene. The CDR3 runs to 15 residues. Germline V gives CDR1 SGHAT, CDR2 FQNNGV. CDR3: CASSQITGTGGTQYF. The CDR3 bases are TGTGCCAGCAGCCAAATCACGGGGACAGGAGGGACCCAGTACTTC.

The chain couples TRBV7-3 to TRBJ2-5; possibly TRBD1 for D (5 bases). CDR3 length equals 16 residues. Per the germline V gene, CDR1 is SGHTA and CDR2 is FQGTGA. With 2 bases removed from V and 1 base from J, the gap between germline ends came to 14 bases. The CDR3 DNA sequence: TGTGCCAGCAGCTTAGGCCCCGGCCAGGGCCAAGAGACCCAGTACTTC. Encoded protein: CASSLGPGQGQETQYF.

The rearrangement uses TRBV12-3 or TRBV12-4 and TRBJ1-1, with 9 bases matching TRBD1. V shed 5 bases, J shed 0 bases, and the junction held 7 bases outside the gene matches. CDR3 length: 16 residues. CDR3 sequence (DNA): TGTGCCAGCAGTCCCCGGACAGGGGTATTGAACACTGAAGCTTTCTTT. It is translated as CASSPRTGVLNTEAFF.

This clonotype has a count of ten or more. The chain recombines TRBV30 with TRBJ1-2; D remains unclear. Deletions cut 5 bases from V and 8 bases from J, with 9 bases between. This CDR3 region has 10 residues. Germline CDR1 is GTSNPN and CDR2 is SVGIG (reference sequence). The CDR3 nucleotides are TGTGCCTGGGGACTTGAAGGCTACACCTTC. Amino acid sequence: CAWGLEGYTF.